This T cell receptor (beta chain) was obtained from a study of response to subunit inactivated influenza vaccine. This clonotype was seen a few times. The target antigen is unknown. The CDR3 contains 17 residues. The germline CDR1 and CDR2 sequences are SEHNR and FQNEAQ (reference sequence). The J segment lost 5 bases and the V segment lost 4 bases, leaving 13 bases of the junction unmatched. TCRdb called the RT-PCR reads again in MiXCR, with one record for every CDR3 protein. Of around 650,000 distinct CDR3 sequences in the sample, about 15% were seen once. Study outcomes and limitations: T cells newly recruited by each seasonal influenza vaccination are few, the authors suggested.

The TCR was taken from a man aged 45-65 years who received an inactivated influenza vaccine. The starting material was PBMCs from blood, obtained roughly 12 days after vaccination. V is TRBV7-9 and J is TRBJ2-5, with 10 nucleotides matching TRBD1. The CDR3 nucleotides are TGTGCCAGCAGCTCCTTCAGAAGACAGGGGGCAAGGGAGACCCAGTACTTC. Translation: CASSSFRRQGARETQYF.